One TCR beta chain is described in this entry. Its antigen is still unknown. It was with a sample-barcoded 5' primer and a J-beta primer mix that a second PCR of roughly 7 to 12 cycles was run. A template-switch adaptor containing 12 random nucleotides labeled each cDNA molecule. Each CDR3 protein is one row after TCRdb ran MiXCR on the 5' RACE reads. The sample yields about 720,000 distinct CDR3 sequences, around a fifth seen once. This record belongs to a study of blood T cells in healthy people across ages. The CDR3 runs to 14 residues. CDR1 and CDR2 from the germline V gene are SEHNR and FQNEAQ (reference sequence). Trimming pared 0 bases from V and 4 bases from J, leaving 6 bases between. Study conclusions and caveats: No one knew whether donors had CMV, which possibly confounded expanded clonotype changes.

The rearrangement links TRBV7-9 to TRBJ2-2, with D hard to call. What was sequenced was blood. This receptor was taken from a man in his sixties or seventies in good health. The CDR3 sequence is CASSLALTTGELFF. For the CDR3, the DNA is TGTGCCAGCAGCTTAGCACTAACCACCGGGGAGCTGTTTTTT.